This is a list of T cell receptor beta chains from one sample in a study of CD8 T cells in Susac syndrome. TCRdb ran MiXCR on the immunoSEQ multiplex PCR reads and lists one entry per CDR3 protein. The data hold 120,000 or so distinct CDR3 sequences, with approximately 93% observed a single time. The sequenced sample consisted of CD4+ T cells from PBMCs. These receptors were taken from a human donor with multiple sclerosis. Each CDR3 is given with its conserved first and last residue. A D gene is named only where the DNA matches it firmly. Where a row states a size, it is once, few, many or the class of an expanded clone; other rows omit it.

v_call: TRBV11-2; d_call: NA; j_call: TRBJ2-5; clone_size: NA; cdr3_nt: TGTGCCAGCAGACAGGGATCAGAAGAGACCCAGTACTTC; cdr3_aa: CASRQGSEETQYF
v_call: TRBV4-3; d_call: NA; j_call: TRBJ1-2; clone_size: once; cdr3_nt: TGCGCCAGCAGCCAAGATATTGGCAGTAGGTTAAACTATGGCTACACCTTC; cdr3_aa: CASSQDIGSRLNYGYTF
v_call: TRBV20-1; d_call: TRBD2; j_call: TRBJ2-1; clone_size: NA; cdr3_nt: TGCAGTGCTGGACGGGGGGGGTACAACAATGAGCAGTTCTTC; cdr3_aa: CSAGRGGYNNEQFF
v_call: TRBV10-3; d_call: NA; j_call: TRBJ2-1; clone_size: NA; cdr3_nt: TGTGCCATCAGTGAGTCCGGGACAAACAATGAGCAGTTCTTC; cdr3_aa: CAISESGTNNEQFF
v_call: TRBV29-1; d_call: NA; j_call: TRBJ2-7; clone_size: NA; cdr3_nt: TGCAGCGTTGAAGATTATCAAGGGATTGGAGAGCAGTACTTC; cdr3_aa: CSVEDYQGIGEQYF
v_call: TRBV10-3; d_call: NA; j_call: TRBJ1-6; clone_size: NA; cdr3_nt: TGTGCCATCAGTGTAGGGGATAATTCACCCCTCCACTTT; cdr3_aa: CAISVGDNSPLHF
v_call: TRBV30; d_call: NA; j_call: TRBJ1-1; clone_size: NA; cdr3_nt: TGTGCCTGGAGTCCCTTGACAGCGACGGTCTCTGAAGCTTTCTTT; cdr3_aa: CAWSPLTATVSEAFF
v_call: TRBV2; d_call: NA; j_call: TRBJ2-7; clone_size: once; cdr3_nt: TGTGCCAGCAGGCCGTTTGAAGACGAGCAGTACTTC; cdr3_aa: CASRPFEDEQYF
v_call: TRBV6-5; d_call: NA; j_call: TRBJ2-5; clone_size: few; cdr3_nt: TGTGCCAGCAGTAACCAAGAGACCCAGTACTTC; cdr3_aa: CASSNQETQYF
v_call: TRBV7-9; d_call: TRBD1; j_call: TRBJ1-5; clone_size: NA; cdr3_nt: TGTGCCAGCAGCTTGGGGACAGTTAGCAATCAGCCCCAGCATTTT; cdr3_aa: CASSLGTVSNQPQHF
v_call: TRBV7-2; d_call: NA; j_call: TRBJ2-7; clone_size: NA; cdr3_nt: TGTGCCAGCAGCTTAAGTCTGGGTGTAAAAGGCGAGCAGTACTTC; cdr3_aa: CASSLSLGVKGEQYF
v_call: TRBV19; d_call: NA; j_call: TRBJ1-5; clone_size: NA; cdr3_nt: TGTGCCAGTCTTCCGGACACAAGGAGGCAGCCCCAGCATTTT; cdr3_aa: CASLPDTRRQPQHF
v_call: TRBV18; d_call: NA; j_call: TRBJ2-1; clone_size: NA; cdr3_nt: TGTGCCAGCTCACCTTCGAACTACATTCTCCACAATGAGCAGTTCTTC; cdr3_aa: CASSPSNYILHNEQFF
v_call: TRBV12-5; d_call: NA; j_call: TRBJ2-2; clone_size: NA; cdr3_nt: TGTGCTAGTGGTCAGGGCACCGGGGAGCTGTTTTTT; cdr3_aa: CASGQGTGELFF
v_call: TRBV5-1; d_call: TRBD2; j_call: TRBJ2-3; clone_size: NA; cdr3_nt: TGCGCCAGCAGCTTACAGCGGGGGGGCGCAGATACGCAGTATTTT; cdr3_aa: CASSLQRGGADTQYF
v_call: TRBV29-1; d_call: TRBD1; j_call: TRBJ2-6; clone_size: NA; cdr3_nt: TGCAGCGTCGTGACAGGGAGTTTGGGTCCTGGGGCCAACGTCCTGACTTTC; cdr3_aa: CSVVTGSLGPGANVLTF
v_call: TRBV7-2; d_call: NA; j_call: TRBJ1-2; clone_size: NA; cdr3_nt: TGTGCCAGCAGGCAAGACACAGTCCCAGTGGGCTACACCTTC; cdr3_aa: CASRQDTVPVGYTF
v_call: TRBV28; d_call: NA; j_call: TRBJ1-4; clone_size: NA; cdr3_nt: TGTGCCAGCAGACAGGGTGCAGAAAAACTGTTTTTT; cdr3_aa: CASRQGAEKLFF
v_call: TRBV27; d_call: NA; j_call: TRBJ2-2; clone_size: NA; cdr3_nt: TGTGCCAGCAGTTTATTAACACGGAACACCGGGGAGCTGTTTTTT; cdr3_aa: CASSLLTRNTGELFF
v_call: TRBV12-3/TRBV12-4; d_call: NA; j_call: TRBJ1-5; clone_size: NA; cdr3_nt: TGTGCCAGCAGTTTAACCCCGGAGCAGCCCCAGCATTTT; cdr3_aa: CASSLTPEQPQHF